The 21 T cell receptor beta chains listed next were all sequenced from one sample in a study of blood T cell repertoires in COVID-19. Sequenced by immunoSEQ multiplex PCR; TCRdb stores in-frame clones only, minus some. The data show hundreds of thousands of clones, about nine tenths seen once. Sequencing used peripheral blood. The receptors shown here come from a woman in her fifties or sixties who had recovered from COVID-19.

The chain employs TRBV6-5 and TRBJ1-1, with D uncertain. CDR3 size: 14 residues. Trimming took off 6 bases at V and 3 bases at J, with 14 bases between the two ends. Germline V gives CDR1 MNHEY, CDR2 SVGAGI. The CDR3 here is CASSIQGVDTEAFF. The CDR3 DNA is TGTGCCAGCAGCATCCAAGGAGTGGACACTGAAGCTTTCTTT.

This clone was counted once. V and J are TRBV5-1 and TRBJ2-5; D perhaps matches TRBD2 (6 bases). The CDR3 is 14 amino acids. V was clipped by 4 bases and J by 5 bases, with 15 bases between them. Per the germline V gene, CDR1 is SGHRS and CDR2 is YFSETQ. CDR3 in amino acids: CASSMASGVETQYF. The CDR3, as DNA: TGCGCCAGCAGCATGGCCTCGGGGGTTGAGACCCAGTACTTC.

The chain couples TRBV28 to TRBJ2-7; 9 nucleotides line up with TRBD1. Germline V gives CDR1 MDHEN, CDR2 SYDVKM. J lost 6 bases, V lost 2 bases, and 11 bases had no gene match. The CDR3 runs to 16 residues. This CDR3 is CASSLPTGTGFREQYF. CDR3 nucleotide sequence: TGTGCCAGCAGTTTACCTACCGGGACAGGGTTTCGCGAGCAGTACTTC.

J is TRBJ2-2 and V is TRBV2; TRBD1 aligns across 9 bases. Germline V lookup: CDR1 SNHLY, CDR2 FYNNEI. The V segment lost 6 bases and the J segment 3 bases; nucleotides outside the gene matches: 8. The CDR3 spans 16 residues. The CDR3: CASRAPGTGYTGELFF. The CDR3 region has the DNA TGTGCCAGCAGGGCCCCCGGGACAGGGTACACCGGGGAGCTGTTTTTT.

V is TRBV24-1 and J is TRBJ2-7; weak D call: TRBD1 (6 bases). V dropped 3 bases and J dropped 5 bases, with 19 bases sitting between them. The CDR3 has 16 amino acids. CDR1 KGHDR and CDR2 SFDVKD come from the germline V gene. This CDR3 is CATSDGDIWRGDEQYF. DNA of the CDR3: TGTGCCACCAGTGATGGGGACATCTGGCGCGGCGACGAGCAGTACTTC.

This clone has more than one count but fewer than ten. This chain connects TRBV4-3 to TRBJ1-3; no clear D gene. CDR3 length: 16 amino acids. Germline V gene data show CDR1 as LGHNA and CDR2 as YSLEER. V was trimmed by 3 bases and J by 2 bases, leaving 14 bases between them. CDR3 nucleotides: TGCGCCAGCAGCCAGGCGACCGACTCGGCTGGAAACACCATATATTTT. Encoded protein: CASSQATDSAGNTIYF.

This chain links TRBV13 with TRBJ2-7, with TRBD1 as a possible D gene (5 bases). The CDR3 is made up of 14 amino acids. CDR1 and CDR2 from the germline V gene are PRHDT and FYEKMQ (reference sequence). The germline V and J ends were trimmed by 5 bases and 7 bases, with 18 bases remaining between them. CDR3 amino acids: CASSASGIKEEQYF. CDR3 bases: TGTGCCAGCAGCGCATCAGGGATCAAAGAAGAGCAGTACTTC.

The chain combines TRBV5-1 with TRBJ2-1, with D possibly being TRBD2 (6 bases). Germline loops: CDR1 SGHRS, CDR2 YFSETQ. The CDR3 has 15 residues. Trimming cost V 0 bases and J 12 bases, with 19 bases left between them. CDR3: CASSLVMRSGTRQFF. Written as DNA, the CDR3 is TGCGCCAGCAGCTTGGTAATGAGATCCGGGACTCGGCAGTTCTTC.

The chain uses TRBV10-2 and TRBJ2-7; no clear D gene. The V end was cut by 0 bases, the J end by 6 bases, with 6 bases between. Germline loops: CDR1 WSHSY, CDR2 SAAADI. The CDR3 consists of 12 residues. CDR3 bases: TGCGCCAGCAGTGAGTCCTGGCCCGAGCAGTACTTC. Translating it yields CASSESWPEQYF.

The CDR3, as DNA: TGTGCCAGCAGCGTAGGGGGCGACGGCACTGAAGCTTTCTTT. Its protein is CASSVGGDGTEAFF. The chain carries TRBV9 and TRBJ1-1; tentative D call: TRBD1 (5 bases). The V gene lost 0 bases and the J gene lost 4 bases, with 10 bases spanning the gap. The CDR3 has 14 amino acids. Germline V gives CDR1 SGDLS, CDR2 YYNGEE.

The V and J genes are TRBV4-2 and TRBJ2-7, with 11 bases lining up with TRBD2. Per germline, CDR1 LGHNA and CDR2 YNFKEQ. This CDR3 spans 16 amino acids. The J segment lost 3 bases and the V segment lost 3 bases, leaving 7 bases of the junction unmatched. The chain's CDR3 is CASSQAGTSGIYEQYF. CDR3 in DNA: TGTGCCAGCAGCCAGGCCGGGACTAGCGGAATCTACGAGCAGTACTTC.

The chain has TRBV10-3 and TRBJ1-1; the D is unclear. Trimming left V 2 bases short and J 1 base short, with 11 bases between. The CDR3 is 15 residues long. Germline V CDR1 and CDR2: ENHRY, SYGVKD. DNA of the CDR3: TGTGCCATCAGTGAGAGGAGGCCGGCGAACACTGAAGCTTTCTTT. Translated, it gives CAISERRPANTEAFF.

This clone was recorded only once. This rearrangement joins TRBV5-4 to TRBJ2-6, with 7 bases lining up with TRBD2. The CDR3 loop spans 16 amino acids. Looked up from germline, CDR1 is SGHNT and CDR2 is YYREEE (reference sequence). Trimming removed 5 bases from V and 0 bases from J; junction bases left unmatched: 5. The DNA for the CDR3 is TGTGCCAGCAGTCAAGGGAGGGGCTCTGGGGCCAACGTCCTGACTTTC. It encodes CASSQGRGSGANVLTF.

The chain uses TRBV2 and TRBJ1-1; D remains ambiguous. Germline V gene lookup returns CDR1 SNHLY and CDR2 FYNNEI. V was shortened by 6 bases and J by 0 bases, with 8 bases between the two germline ends. CDR3 length: 13 residues. CDR3 sequence (DNA): TGTGCCAGCAGAAACAGTTTGAACACTGAAGCTTTCTTT. Its translation: CASRNSLNTEAFF. The full variable domain, rest sourced from reference TRBV2 and TRBJ1-1, is EPEVTQTPSHQVTQMGQEVILRCVPISNHLYFYWYRQILGQKVEFLVSFYNNEISEKSEIFDDQFSVERPDGSNFTLKIRSTKLEDSAMYFCASRNSLNTEAFFGQGTRLTVV.

The chain combines TRBV9 with TRBJ2-1; D is perhaps TRBD1 (5 bases). Trimming removed 0 bases at V and 0 bases at J, with 10 bases between. CDR1 is SGDLS and CDR2 is YYNGEE in the germline V gene. The CDR3 runs to 16 residues. The CDR3, as DNA: TGTGCCAGCAGCGTAGGGACAAGAAGCTCCTACAATGAGCAGTTCTTC. Translation gives CASSVGTRSSYNEQFF.

The rearrangement links TRBV12-3 or TRBV12-4 to TRBJ2-3; D may be TRBD2 (6 bases). The CDR3 runs 12 residues. Trimming shortened V by 6 bases and J by 8 bases, and 12 bases separated the two germline ends. The chain's CDR3 is CASRREEVTQYF. CDR3 bases: TGTGCCAGCAGAAGGGAGGAGGTTACGCAGTATTTT.

This clone was seen only once. The J gene is TRBJ1-2, the V gene TRBV28, with 11 bases fitting TRBD1. The germline gives CDR1 MDHEN, CDR2 SYDVKM. Germline trimming cut 6 bases from V and 6 bases from J; bases unmatched to any gene: 15. This CDR3 has 17 residues. CDR3 sequence (DNA): TGTGCCAGCAGCTCGAGGACAGGGGGCCTTACAGGGGATGGCTACACCTTC. Its translation: CASSSRTGGLTGDGYTF.

This clone was recorded only once. The chain couples TRBV20-1 to TRBJ2-5; possible D gene TRBD1, 6 bases. The CDR3 has 11 residues. The germline V and J ends were trimmed by 6 bases and 4 bases, with 9 bases remaining between them. The V gene's germline CDR1 is DFQATT and CDR2 SNEGSKA (reference sequence). The CDR3 loop is CSAQGGETQYF. In DNA form, the CDR3 reads TGCAGTGCCCAAGGGGGAGAGACCCAGTACTTC.

This sequence joins TRBV4-2 and TRBJ2-3; 9 bases line up with TRBD2. The CDR3 is 15 residues long. The V gene end was trimmed by 4 bases and the J gene end by 4 bases; junction bases not matched to a gene: 6. The V gene's germline CDR1 is LGHNA and CDR2 YNFKEQ. The CDR3 nucleotides are TGTGCCAGCAGCCCAGAAGCGGGGGGACCAGATACGCAGTATTTT. It specifies CASSPEAGGPDTQYF.

V gene TRBV27 combines with J gene TRBJ1-1; a weak D match, TRBD1 (5 bases). From germline, CDR1 is MNHEY and CDR2 SMNVEV (reference sequence). V lost 5 bases to trimming and J lost 4 bases, with 17 bases between them. This CDR3 spans 15 amino acids. CDR3 residues: CASSPPGTGSTEAFF. The CDR3 DNA sequence: TGTGCCAGCAGTCCCCCGGGGACTGGGAGCACTGAAGCTTTCTTT.

DNA of the CDR3: TGCGCCAGCAGTCATGTGCGGGGGGCCTACGAGCAGTACTTC. It codes for CASSHVRGAYEQYF. J is TRBJ2-7 and V is TRBV23-1, with 8 bases aligning to TRBD2. TRBV23-1 is recorded as an ORF, its role being uncertain. The ends lost 3 bases at V and 2 bases at J; junction bases unmatched: 3. The CDR3 is made up of 14 amino acids.